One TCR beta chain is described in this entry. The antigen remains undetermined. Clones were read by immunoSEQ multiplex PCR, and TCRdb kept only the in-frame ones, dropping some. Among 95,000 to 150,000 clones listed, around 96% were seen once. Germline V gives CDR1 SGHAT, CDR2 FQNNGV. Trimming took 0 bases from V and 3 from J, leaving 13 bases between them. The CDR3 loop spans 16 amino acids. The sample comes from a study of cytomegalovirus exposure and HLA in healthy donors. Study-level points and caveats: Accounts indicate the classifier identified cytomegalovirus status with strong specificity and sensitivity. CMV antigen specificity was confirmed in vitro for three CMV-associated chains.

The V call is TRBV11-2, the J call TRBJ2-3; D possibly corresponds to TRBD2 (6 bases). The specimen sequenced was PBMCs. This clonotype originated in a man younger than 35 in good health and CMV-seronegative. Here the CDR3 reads CASSLDPGAGTDTQYF. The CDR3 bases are TGTGCCAGCAGCTTAGATCCGGGAGCCGGGACAGATACGCAGTATTTT.